Listed below are T cell receptor beta chains from one sample, sequenced in a study of blood T cell repertoires in COVID-19. Profiling relied on immunoSEQ multiplex PCR, and the TCRdb table lists in-frame clones only, not all of them. The sample shows around 76,000 clones, around 90% of them seen only once. Material for sequencing was peripheral blood. Receptor source: a human donor in a cohort sampled during active COVID-19. Each CDR3 is given with its conserved first and last residue. Fields, in order: CDR3 length, V gene, clone size, J gene, CDR3 protein. Size tells how often a clone was seen (once, few, many) or the class of an expanded clone, and some rows leave it out.

15	TRBV5-1	-	TRBJ2-2	CASSFRTANTGELFF
14	TRBV20-1	-	TRBJ2-1	CSASARTGYNEQFF
16	TRBV19	-	TRBJ2-1	CASQLAGLSSYNEQFF
16	TRBV4-2	-	TRBJ2-5	CASSQATSGGRVTQYF
14	TRBV7-6	-	TRBJ2-3	CASSLGTGADTQYF
12	TRBV11-2	-	TRBJ2-5	CASSLVRETQYF
16	TRBV27	-	TRBJ2-6	CASSFGGTSGANVLTF
18	TRBV5-1	-	TRBJ1-3	CASSTTGALLDSGNTIYF
13	TRBV9	-	TRBJ1-1	CASSGRQGTEAFF
13	TRBV7-3	-	TRBJ2-1	CASSWSRGNEQFF
13	TRBV7-2	-	TRBJ2-5	CASRSGYQETQYF
16	TRBV7-9	-	TRBJ2-2	CASSLASGLFTGELFF
15	TRBV4-2	-	TRBJ1-1	CASSREETQNTEAFF
14	TRBV11-2	-	TRBJ2-5	CASSPGQGLETQYF
17	TRBV5-1	-	TRBJ2-7	CASSLRTSGGMSYEQYF
13	TRBV7-3	once	TRBJ2-5	CASSLTHKETQYF
13	TRBV6-5	-	TRBJ1-6	CASRSQAGSPLHF
14	TRBV6-2/TRBV6-3	-	TRBJ2-2	CASSSQGNTGELFF
16	TRBV4-3	-	TRBJ2-5	CASSQDRSGQSKTQYF
17	TRBV12-5	-	TRBJ1-5	CASGFFGEGISNQPQHF
14	TRBV19	-	TRBJ2-7	CASSSAGGSYEQYF
15	TRBV10-3	-	TRBJ2-7	CAISSGQQGSYEQYF
15	TRBV4-1	-	TRBJ1-4	CASSRGLRSNEKLFF
15	TRBV5-1	-	TRBJ2-2	CASSPRDLGTGELFF
15	TRBV6-5	-	TRBJ2-1	CASSHGGTRYNEQFF
13	TRBV14	-	TRBJ1-2	CASSPGQAYGYTF